These 17 T cell receptor beta chains were sequenced from one sample in a study of identical twins. A single record per CDR3 protein comes from TCRdb applying MiXCR to the 5' RACE reads. The data show 1.5 million to 2 million distinct CDR3 sequences, 25% to 35% seen once. The sample comprised cord blood. Every receptor here comes from a newborn girl in good health.

This clonotype was detected a few times. This rearrangement joins TRBV20-1 to TRBJ2-4, with TRBD1 identical over 9 bases. This CDR3 comprises 18 residues. Germline V gene lookup returns CDR1 DFQATT and CDR2 SNEGSKA (reference sequence). J lost 0 bases, V lost 4 bases, and 13 bases had no gene match. The CDR3 DNA is TGCAGTGCTAACCCGACAGGGGGGACACGCATAGCCAAAAACATTCAGTACTTC. Residues: CSANPTGGTRIAKNIQYF.

This sequence joins TRBV20-1 and TRBJ2-7; 8 positions agree with TRBD2. Per the germline V gene, CDR1 is DFQATT and CDR2 is SNEGSKA (reference sequence). The CDR3 extends over 16 amino acids. V trimming: 0 bases; J trimming: 1 base; junction bases outside the gene matches: 8. CDR3 sequence reads: CSARDYRGRLSYEQYF. CDR3 nucleotides: TGCAGTGCTAGAGATTACCGCGGGAGGTTATCCTACGAGCAGTACTTC.

Details on this clonotype: Germline and junction disagree at one end, which may indicate a read error. The chain carries TRBV4-1 and TRBJ2-2; TRBD2 aligns across 12 bases. The CDR3 sequence is 18 residues long. The germline V gene encodes CDR1 MGHRA and CDR2 YSYEKL. The CDR3: CASSQVPSGGAKTGELFF. The CDR3 DNA reads TGTGCCAGCAGCCAAGTTCCTAGCGGGGGGGCCAAAACCGGGGAGCTGTTTTTT.

This clonotype was observed a few times. The chain combines TRBV11-2 with TRBJ2-4; TRBD2 is a possible D gene (5 bases). The J call may be faulty, since TRBJ2-7 better matches the DNA end. CDR1 and CDR2 from the germline V gene are SGHAT and FQNNGV. There are 16 residues in the CDR3. CDR3 DNA sequence: TGTGCCAGCAGCTTAGATCCCGGGATGGGCTCATACGAGCAGTACTTC. Protein: CASSLDPGMGSYEQYF.

The chain employs TRBV10-3 and TRBJ2-6, with 8 bases matching TRBD1. V was clipped by 5 bases and J by 0 bases; unmatched bases: 9. Germline V gene lookup returns CDR1 ENHRY and CDR2 SYGVKD. This CDR3 spans 18 amino acids. CDR3 sequence: CAISYGRGLISGANVLTF. The CDR3 region has the DNA TGTGCCATCAGTTACGGCAGGGGGCTAATCTCTGGGGCCAACGTCCTGACTTTC.

The rearrangement links TRBV12-3 or TRBV12-4 to TRBJ2-1; D call uncertain. V dropped 5 bases and J dropped 10 bases, with 15 bases sitting between them. This CDR3 region has 13 residues. This CDR3 is CASSRTLWSEQFF. The CDR3 DNA is TGTGCCAGCAGTCGAACCCTGTGGTCGGAGCAGTTCTTC.

In this sample, this clonotype turned up a few times. The J gene is TRBJ2-1, the V gene TRBV4-2; D not certain. Germline values: CDR1 LGHNA, CDR2 YNFKEQ. The CDR3 consists of 15 residues. V was shortened by 1 base and J by 4 bases, with 11 bases between the two germline ends. The CDR3 coding sequence is TGTGCCAGCAGCCAAGTGTTCCTTACTTACAATGAGCAGTTCTTC. Encoded protein: CASSQVFLTYNEQFF.

This clonotype was seen repeatedly, ten times or more. This CDR3 is CAISESGGYEQYF. CDR3 nucleotides: TGTGCCATCAGTGAGTCAGGGGGCTACGAGCAGTACTTC. The V call is TRBV10-3, the J call TRBJ2-7, with a possible D match to TRBD1 (6 bases). The ends were cut back, 0 bases at V and 3 bases at J, with 6 bases in the middle. The V gene's germline CDR1 is ENHRY and CDR2 SYGVKD. The CDR3 extends over 13 amino acids.

This clonotype has more than one count but fewer than ten. V usage is TRBV20-1 and J usage is TRBJ1-5; 8 bases match TRBD1. The germline gives CDR1 DFQATT, CDR2 SNEGSKA (reference sequence). CDR3 length equals 15 residues. V gave up 3 bases and J gave up 2 bases; unmatched junction bases: 6. The CDR3 nucleotides are TGCAGTGCTAGTCCCAAGACAGGGGGCAATCAGCCCCAGCATTTT. Protein product: CSASPKTGGNQPQHF.

This rearrangement joins TRBV3-1 to TRBJ1-4; weak D call: TRBD1 (5 bases). The germline V gene has CDR1 LGHDT and CDR2 YNNKEL (reference sequence). Trimming shortened V by 3 bases and J by 7 bases, and 12 bases separated the two germline ends. The CDR3 spans 14 residues. This CDR3 reads CASSQGDSGEKLFF. The CDR3 DNA follows: TGTGCCAGCAGCCAGGGGGACTCGGGTGAAAAACTGTTTTTT.

The rearrangement uses TRBV12-3 or TRBV12-4 and TRBJ2-6; TRBD2 might be the D (5 bases). The CDR3 has 20 residues. V dropped 3 bases and J dropped 0 bases, with 21 bases sitting between them. The CDR3 bases are TGTGCCAGCAGTTTTTTCCCGCTGGCGGGCTTAAGCTCTGGGGCCAACGTCCTGACTTTC. This sequence encodes CASSFFPLAGLSSGANVLTF.

The rearrangement uses TRBV5-1 and TRBJ2-7; D is possibly TRBD1 (5 bases). Trimming left V 4 bases short and J 2 bases short, with 16 bases between. This CDR3 has 15 amino acids. Per germline, CDR1 SGHRS and CDR2 YFSETQ. CDR3 loop: CASSPKTVGPYEQYF. The CDR3 coding sequence is TGCGCCAGCAGCCCCAAGACAGTGGGCCCCTACGAGCAGTACTTC.

A note on this clonotype: Germline is not matched at one junction end, which may reflect a read error. V is TRBV29-1 and J is TRBJ2-3; 8 nucleotides match TRBD2. The CDR3 length is 14 residues. CDR1 is SQVTM, CDR2 ANQGSEA, per germline. The CDR3, as DNA: TGCAGCGTGGCTACTAGCGGACCGGCGGATATGCAGTATTTT. Amino acid sequence: CSVATSGPADMQYF.

This clonotype showed up many times. This chain connects TRBV18 to TRBJ2-1, with no clear D. CDR1 and CDR2 (germline): KGHSH, LQKENI. Trimming removed 1 base at V and 13 bases at J, with 14 bases between. This CDR3 has 13 amino acids. The CDR3 DNA follows: TGTGCCAGCTCACCACGGGCCGAGTGGAATCAGTTCTTC. It encodes CASSPRAEWNQFF.

The V and J genes are TRBV27 and TRBJ1-2; the match to TRBD1 covers 7 bases. The ends lost 3 bases at V and 2 bases at J; junction bases unmatched: 6. This CDR3 is 15 amino acids long. Germline V CDR1 and CDR2: MNHEY, SMNVEV (reference sequence). The CDR3, as DNA: TGTGCCAGCAGTTTTGGACAGGAGAGAAACTATGGCTACACCTTC. The encoded protein is CASSFGQERNYGYTF.

This chain uses TRBV7-2 with TRBJ2-7; D perhaps matches TRBD2 (6 bases). Trimming left V 7 bases short and J 2 bases short, with 18 bases between. This CDR3 is built from 15 residues. Germline V gene sequence: CDR1 SGHTA, CDR2 FQGNSA. The CDR3 DNA reads as TGTGCCAGCAAGAAACTGGGGACTCGCACCTACGAGCAGTACTTC. Translated, it gives CASKKLGTRTYEQYF. The full variable domain, rest sourced from reference TRBV7-2 and TRBJ2-7, is GAGVSQSPSNKVTEKGKDVELRCDPISGHTALYWYRQSLGQGLEFLIYFQGNSAPDKSGLPSDRFSAERTGGSVSTLTIQRTQQEDSAVYLCASKKLGTRTYEQYFGPGTRLTVT.

As to this clonotype: A much larger clone differs from this one at a single base, so this may be a read error. This chain connects TRBV5-1 to TRBJ2-5; 7 nucleotides line up with TRBD2. The assigned J gene may be wrong: the sequence end matches TRBJ2-1 better. Germline values: CDR1 SGHRS, CDR2 YFSETQ. This CDR3 has 17 residues. The CDR3 DNA follows: TGCGCCAGCAGCAGGCCCGGACTAGATGATCTCCAAGAGACCCAGTTCTTC. Translating it yields CASSRPGLDDLQETQFF.